The next 21 T cell receptor beta chains were all read from a single sample in a study of shared clonotypes between healthy human individuals. The naive CD8 population came from CD45RO-negative cells selected for CCR7, without terminally differentiated effector memory CD45RA+ cells. Repertoires were generated with immunoSEQ multiplex PCR, while TCRdb's copy carries only in-frame clones and drops some. The table shows about 2 million clones, with 85% to 95% occurring only once. Material: naive CD8+ T cells sorted from blood. These TCRs come from a man aged 18 to 29 in good health.

A note on this clone: The same CDR3 also results from other DNA sequences found in this sample. This sequence joins TRBV29-1 and TRBJ1-2; D possibly corresponds to TRBD1 (5 bases). The length of the CDR3 is 12 residues. V gave up 1 base and J gave up 5 bases, with 8 bases separating them. In germline, CDR1 is SQVTM, CDR2 ANQGSEA. CDR3 amino acids: CSVEGGGYGYTF. The CDR3 DNA follows: TGCAGCGTTGAAGGCGGGGGGTATGGCTACACCTTC.

The rearrangement joins TRBV7-8 to TRBJ2-7, with 7 bases lining up with TRBD1. CDR1 and CDR2 (germline): SGHVS, FQNEAQ. V lost 4 bases to trimming and J lost 2 bases; unmatched junction nucleotides: 8. The CDR3 runs 15 residues. The CDR3 loop reads CASSSTGNIAYEQYF. In DNA form, the CDR3 reads TGTGCCAGCAGCTCGACAGGGAATATCGCCTACGAGCAGTACTTC. Drawing the rest from reference TRBV7-8 and TRBJ2-7, the complete variable domain is GAGVSQSPRYKVAKRGQDVALRCDPISGHVSLFWYQQALGQGPEFLTYFQNEAQLDKSGLPSDRFFAERPEGSVSTLKIQRTQQEDSAVYLCASSSTGNIAYEQYFGPGTRLTVT.

This chain joins TRBV6-5 and TRBJ2-1, with 10 bases fitting TRBD1. After removal of 5 bases from V and 7 bases from J, the junction contained 8 bases not matched to a gene. The CDR3 totals 15 residues. The germline CDR1 and CDR2 sequences are MNHEY and SVGAGI. CDR3 DNA sequence: TGTGCCAGCAGTCTAAATCGACAGGGGGCTAATGAGCAGTTCTTC. Translated, it gives CASSLNRQGANEQFF.

The CDR3 coding sequence is TGTGCCAGCAGCTCCCGAGGCCTAGCGGGCGGGGAGCTGTTTTTT. Translated, it gives CASSSRGLAGGELFF. V and J are TRBV9 and TRBJ2-2; 8 bases align to TRBD2. Germline CDR1 and CDR2: SGDLS and YYNGEE. Trimming at V came to 4 bases and at J to 7 bases, leaving 9 bases not matched to a gene. The CDR3 consists of 15 residues.

V and J are TRBV11-2 and TRBJ2-2; tentatively, D is TRBD1 (5 bases). CDR3 length: 16 residues. Trimming cost V 4 bases and J 2 bases, with 14 bases left between them. The germline V gene encodes CDR1 SGHAT and CDR2 FQNNGV. CDR3 DNA: TGTGCCAGCAGCTCGGTACTGACAGTTAACACCGGGGAGCTGTTTTTT. This gives the protein CASSSVLTVNTGELFF.

This clone was observed once. V usage is TRBV7-2 and J usage is TRBJ2-7; 8 bases align to TRBD2. Germline V gene data show CDR1 as SGHTA and CDR2 as FQGNSA. The CDR3 has 17 residues. J was trimmed by 1 base and V by 5 bases; bases with no gene match: 13. The DNA of the CDR3 is TGTGCCAGCAGCCTACTAGTGGGTAGCGGGAAATCCTACGAGCAGTACTTC. This gives the protein CASSLLVGSGKSYEQYF.

The rearrangement uses TRBV6-6 and TRBJ2-1, with 9 bases lining up with TRBD1. The germline gives CDR1 MNHNY, CDR2 SVGAGI (reference sequence). J was trimmed by 7 bases and V by 6 bases; bases with no gene match: 10. This CDR3 is 15 amino acids long. CDR3: CASSPDRGYKNEQFF. In DNA, the CDR3 is TGTGCCAGCAGCCCGGACAGGGGTTATAAGAATGAGCAGTTCTTC.

V gene TRBV19 combines with J gene TRBJ2-1; D possibly corresponds to TRBD2 (6 bases). CDR3 length: 14 amino acids. Germline V gene sequence: CDR1 LNHDA, CDR2 SQIVND (reference sequence). V shed 5 bases and J shed 7 bases, with 15 bases lying between them. Here the CDR3 reads CASSFLGTQNEQFF. The CDR3 nucleotides are TGTGCCAGTAGTTTCTTAGGGACTCAAAATGAGCAGTTCTTC.

V gene TRBV27 combines with J gene TRBJ2-7; 7 bases are shared with TRBD1. Trimming took 6 bases from V and 5 from J; bases not matched to a gene: 10. The CDR3 is made up of 14 amino acids. Per germline, CDR1 MNHEY and CDR2 SMNVEV (reference sequence). In DNA, the CDR3 is TGTGCCAGCAGCCTAACAGGGGTCGAGGACGAGCAGTACTTC. It specifies CASSLTGVEDEQYF.

The chain is built from TRBV10-1 and TRBJ1-2; 8 nucleotides match TRBD1. Unmatched junction bases numbered 1, after V lost 0 bases and J lost 4 bases. Germline assignment: CDR1 WNHNN and CDR2 SYGVQD (reference sequence). This CDR3 has 14 residues. CDR3 protein: CASSESDRGYGYTF. CDR3 nucleotides: TGCGCCAGCAGTGAGTCAGACAGGGGCTATGGCTACACCTTC.

The rearrangement uses TRBV2 and TRBJ1-2, with D possibly TRBD1 on 5 matching bases. The CDR3 spans 16 residues. Per the germline V gene, CDR1 is SNHLY and CDR2 is FYNNEI. Deletions cut 6 bases from V and 4 bases from J, with 21 bases between. CDR3 sequence: CASRFRDPTPVYGYTF. The CDR3 bases are TGTGCCAGCAGATTCCGGGACCCTACCCCAGTCTATGGCTACACCTTC.

This chain joins TRBV4-1 and TRBJ1-6, with no clear D. The CDR3 contains 16 residues. Germline CDR1 MGHRA, CDR2 YSYEKL. The V end lost 4 bases, the J end lost 0 bases, and 10 bases lay between the germline ends. The CDR3 DNA sequence: TGCGCCAGCAGCCTCTCAGCGAGCTCCTATAATTCACCCCTCCACTTT. The encoded protein is CASSLSASSYNSPLHF.

The genes are TRBV18 and TRBJ2-4; no firm D call. Germline V CDR1 and CDR2: KGHSH, LQKENI. The CDR3 is 14 residues long. V was trimmed by 2 bases and J by 8 bases, leaving 13 bases between them. CDR3 sequence (DNA): TGTGCCAGCTCACCATCGGATCTGGGTGACATTCAGTACTTC. Protein: CASSPSDLGDIQYF.

The chain combines TRBV28 with TRBJ1-4; D is perhaps TRBD1 (5 bases). Germline V gene lookup returns CDR1 MDHEN and CDR2 SYDVKM. V lost 3 bases to trimming and J lost 8 bases, with 10 bases between them. The length of the CDR3 is 13 residues. Written as DNA, the CDR3 is TGTGCCAGCAGTTTCCGGGACGGCGAAAAACTGTTTTTT. It is translated as CASSFRDGEKLFF.

This chain joins TRBV6-5 and TRBJ1-5; D is undetermined. This CDR3 has 13 residues. Germline CDR1 and CDR2: MNHEY and SVGAGI. Trimming removed 2 bases from V and 6 bases from J, with 8 bases in between. The CDR3 region has the DNA TGTGCCAGCAGTTACGGTATGAGTCAGCCCCAGCATTTT. Its protein is CASSYGMSQPQHF.

This clone has a single count. The V gene is TRBV5-8, the J gene TRBJ1-1, with D perhaps matching TRBD1 (5 bases). With 4 bases removed from V and 2 bases from J, the gap between germline ends came to 12 bases. This CDR3 is built from 14 residues. Germline V gene data show CDR1 as SGHTS and CDR2 as YDEGEE. In DNA form, the CDR3 reads TGTGCCAGCAGCATGGCGACAGAAAACACTGAAGCTTTCTTT. This translates into CASSMATENTEAFF.

The chain combines TRBV6-6 with TRBJ2-7, with 8 bases identical to TRBD2. V dropped 3 bases and J dropped 1; count of bases not matched to a gene: 5. Germline CDR1 reads MNHNY; CDR2 reads SVGAGI (reference sequence). CDR3 size: 15 residues. CDR3 amino acids: CASSYKRESSYEQYF. The CDR3 bases are TGTGCCAGCAGTTATAAGCGGGAGAGTTCCTACGAGCAGTACTTC.

Remarks on this clone: Relative to the germline gene, one junction end is altered; a read error may explain this. The genes are TRBV7-7 and TRBJ2-3; D is unclear. Germline CDR1 is SSHAT and CDR2 is FNYEAQ (reference sequence). The CDR3 has 13 residues. The CDR3 loop reads CASSLELLDTQYF. CDR3 in DNA: TGTGCTAGCAGCTTAGAACTTTTGGATACGCAGTATTTT.

The rearrangement links TRBV6-1 to TRBJ2-7; the D gene is possibly TRBD1 (5 bases). The CDR3 has 13 amino acids. Per germline, CDR1 MNHNS and CDR2 SASEGT. V dropped 6 bases and J dropped 3 bases, with 12 bases sitting between them. The CDR3, as DNA: TGTGCCAGCAGGACAGATGGAAGCTACGAGCAGTACTTC. Its translation: CASRTDGSYEQYF.

The J gene is TRBJ1-1, the V gene TRBV2; D gene ambiguous. CDR1 and CDR2 from the germline V gene are SNHLY and FYNNEI. The CDR3 runs 15 residues. The V gene lost 0 bases and the J gene lost 0 bases, with 8 bases spanning the gap. The CDR3 protein is CASSEAFLMNTEAFF. CDR3 in DNA: TGTGCCAGCAGTGAAGCGTTTCTTATGAACACTGAAGCTTTCTTT.

The chain combines TRBV11-3 with TRBJ2-2, with 14 bases fitting TRBD2. Trimming took 6 bases from V and 6 from J; bases not matched to a gene: 9. The germline V gene has CDR1 SGHNT and CDR2 YENEEA. This CDR3 spans 17 amino acids. The CDR3 loop reads CASSPWTSGGRAGELFF. The CDR3 DNA reads TGTGCCAGCAGTCCATGGACTAGCGGGGGGAGGGCCGGGGAGCTGTTTTTT.